This T cell receptor beta chain was found in a study of blood T cell repertoires in COVID-19. Across the whole study: Material from acute and convalescent COVID-19 was sourced from the United States, Italy and Spain.

Germline-derived CDR1 and CDR2 are SNHLY and FYNNEI. V was pared by 1 base and J by 13 bases, with 11 bases between. The CDR3 spans 12 residues. Per the authors' pipeline: From reference gene primer amplification, estimates of nucleated cell counts were derived. Profiled with immunoSEQ multiplex PCR; TCRdb holds only in-frame clones, not every one. Clonal size and the V and J genes are those of that table, whereas D and trimming came from the DNA. In the table there are 250,000 or so clones, 70% to 90% of which are singletons. The sequenced sample consisted of PBMCs or T cells enriched from blood (not recorded which). The rearrangement links TRBV2 to TRBJ1-5, with D unclear. This clonotype was obtained from a woman between 50 and 59 years old who had recovered from COVID-19. Here the CDR3 reads CASSEEVTGQHF. The CDR3 DNA reads as TGTGCCAGCAGTGAAGAGGTGACGGGGCAGCATTTT.